This record looks at one TCR beta chain sequence and its context. This specimen comes from a study of shared clonotypes between healthy human individuals. The assay was carried out at the deep level. Clones were read by immunoSEQ multiplex PCR, and TCRdb kept only the in-frame ones, dropping some. The top ten clones hold 0.3% to 0.4% of a sample with millions of clones, 80% to 95% of them seen once. Donors included only healthy HIV-negative adults lacking recent acute infections or vaccinations. Sequencing used naive CD4+ T cells from PBMCs. Subset of the sample: CD45RA+ positively selected. The TCR was taken from a man younger than 35 in good health. Some clones in this sample may be carry-over from other donors' samples.

The CDR3 sequence is CASSNGGSGYYNEQFF. DNA for the CDR3: TGCGCCAGCAGCAATGGGGGTAGCGGATACTACAATGAGCAGTTCTTC. This chain joins TRBV5-1 and TRBJ2-1; tentatively, D is TRBD2 (6 bases). Trimming took off 4 bases at V and 3 bases at J, with 17 bases between the two ends. This CDR3 region has 16 residues. Per the germline V gene, CDR1 is SGHRS and CDR2 is YFSETQ.